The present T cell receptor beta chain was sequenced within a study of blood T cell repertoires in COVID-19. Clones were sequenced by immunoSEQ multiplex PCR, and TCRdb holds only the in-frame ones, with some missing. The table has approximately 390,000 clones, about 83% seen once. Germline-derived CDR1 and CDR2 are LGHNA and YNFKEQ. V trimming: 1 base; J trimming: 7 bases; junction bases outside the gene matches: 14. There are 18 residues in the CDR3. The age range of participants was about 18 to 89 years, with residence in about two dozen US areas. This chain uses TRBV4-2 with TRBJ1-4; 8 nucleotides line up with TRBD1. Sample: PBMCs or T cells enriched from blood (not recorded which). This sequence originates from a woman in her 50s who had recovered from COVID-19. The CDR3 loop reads CASSQASARWTGTEKLFF. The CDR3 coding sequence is TGTGCCAGCAGCCAAGCGTCAGCCCGGTGGACAGGGACTGAAAAACTGTTTTTT.